These 24 T cell receptor beta chains were all obtained from the same sample, sequenced in a study of beta chain features in type 1 diabetes. Overall study findings and caveats: There was a moderate but significant shortening of TCRB CDR3s in all four CD4+ subsets of Type 1 diabetes patients.

Sequenced material consisted of expressed TCRB transcripts (all of the isolated RNA was reverse transcribed). The assay was immunoSEQ multiplex PCR, and TCRdb's table has in-frame clones only and misses some. The table has a few hundred thousand clones, 24% seen once. These receptors are not linked to any known antigen. Sequenced material: naive CD4+ T cells from blood. The receptors derive from a woman aged 25 to 45 with type 1 diabetes.

This clone was seen a handful of times. V gene TRBV10-3 combines with J gene TRBJ2-5; tentative D call: TRBD2 (5 bases). The CDR3 is 13 residues long. Per germline, CDR1 ENHRY and CDR2 SYGVKD. The V gene lost 4 bases and the J gene lost 0 bases, with 6 bases spanning the gap. CDR3 DNA: TGTGCCATCAGTGGGACTTACCAAGAGACCCAGTACTTC. This sequence encodes CAISGTYQETQYF.

The chain recombines TRBV29-1 with TRBJ2-5, with a weak D call TRBD2 (5 bases). Germline V gene sequence: CDR1 SQVTM, CDR2 ANQGSEA. V was cut by 7 bases and J by 4 bases, with 10 bases left in between. This CDR3 comprises 11 residues. The CDR3 is CSALAGETQYF. CDR3 DNA sequence: TGCAGCGCCCTAGCTGGAGAGACCCAGTACTTC. The full variable domain, rest sourced from reference TRBV29-1 and TRBJ2-5, is SAVISQKPSRDICQRGTSLTIQCQVDSQVTMMFWYRQQPGQSLTLIATANQGSEATYESGFVIDKFPISRPNLTFSTLTVSNMSPEDSSIYLCSALAGETQYFGPGTRLLVL.

This clone appeared a few times. The gene calls are TRBV7-9 and TRBJ1-1; D gene unclear. The CDR3 is 15 amino acids. V lost 5 bases and J 3 bases, leaving 16 bases between the germline ends. CDR1 is SEHNR, CDR2 FQNEAQ, per germline (reference sequence). The CDR3: CASSPRRVGDTEAFF. The CDR3 DNA reads TGTGCCAGCAGCCCAAGGCGGGTTGGGGACACTGAAGCTTTCTTT.

The chain is built from TRBV9 and TRBJ2-5; 7 nucleotides agree with TRBD2. Germline CDR1 and CDR2: SGDLS and YYNGEE. V was clipped by 4 bases and J by 5 bases; unmatched bases: 17. The CDR3 spans 17 residues. DNA for the CDR3: TGTGCCAGCAGCTCCCTGGTCGGGGGGAACCCCGGGGAGACCCAGTACTTC. Encoded protein: CASSSLVGGNPGETQYF.

This chain uses TRBV5-1 with TRBJ2-3; 11 bases are a match to TRBD2. CDR1 SGHRS and CDR2 YFSETQ come from the germline V gene. This CDR3 is 16 amino acids long. Trimming took 4 bases from V and 2 from J; bases not matched to a gene: 6. CDR3 DNA: TGCGCCAGCAGCAAACCGGGACTAGCGGACACAGATACGCAGTATTTT. Residues: CASSKPGLADTDTQYF. The complete variable domain, with remaining parts taken from reference TRBV5-1 and TRBJ2-3, reads KAGVTQTPRYLIKTRGQQVTLSCSPISGHRSVSWYQQTPGQGLQFLFEYFSETQRNKGNFPGRFSGRQFSNSRSEMNVSTLELGDSALYLCASSKPGLADTDTQYFGPGTRLTVL.

The V call is TRBV11-2, the J call TRBJ2-7; 8 bases are a match to TRBD1. V lost 5 bases to trimming and J lost 3 bases; unmatched junction nucleotides: 6. In germline, CDR1 is SGHAT, CDR2 FQNNGV. The CDR3 is 14 amino acids. The chain's CDR3 is CASSPQTGGYEQYF. The CDR3 DNA sequence: TGTGCCAGCAGCCCCCAAACAGGGGGCTACGAGCAGTACTTC.

The chain joins TRBV30 to TRBJ1-5, with a weak D call TRBD1 (6 bases). The germline V gene encodes CDR1 GTSNPN and CDR2 SVGIG (reference sequence). Deletions cut 0 bases from V and 5 bases from J, with 14 bases between. The CDR3 totals 15 residues. CDR3 bases: TGTGCCTGGAGTGTACCCGACAGGCGGTATCAGCCCCAGCATTTT. Its protein product is CAWSVPDRRYQPQHF.

With regard to this clone: Its ends do not fully match the called genes, so a read error is possible. The V call is TRBV6-6, the J call TRBJ2-1; tentative D call: TRBD1 (6 bases). The CDR3 loop spans 13 amino acids. The germline V gene encodes CDR1 MNHNY and CDR2 SVGAGI (reference sequence). The CDR3, as DNA: TGTGCCGGCAGGGGCAGCTCCTACAATGAGCAGTTCTTC. Translation gives CAGRGSSYNEQFF.

This clone turned up a few times. The CDR3 loop reads CSGAGNTEAFF. The CDR3 nucleotides are TGCAGTGGCGCGGGAAACACTGAAGCTTTCTTT. The gene calls are TRBV20-1 and TRBJ1-1; D gene ambiguous. Germline V CDR1 and CDR2: DFQATT, SNEGSKA (reference sequence). V was trimmed by 7 bases and J by 2 bases, leaving 8 bases between them. This CDR3 has 11 amino acids.

This clone was picked up a small number of times. The V and J genes are TRBV7-3 and TRBJ2-1; 12 nucleotides agree with TRBD2. V shed 0 bases, J shed 15 bases, and the junction held 12 bases outside the gene matches. Per the germline V gene, CDR1 is SGHTA and CDR2 is FQGTGA. This CDR3 comprises 16 residues. The chain's CDR3 is CASSLTHTSGRPLLFF. The DNA of the CDR3 is TGTGCCAGCAGCTTAACGCACACTAGCGGGAGGCCTTTGCTGTTCTTC.

This clone was observed a few times. This sequence joins TRBV7-9 and TRBJ2-7; no firm D call. The CDR3 extends over 13 amino acids. Germline assignment: CDR1 SEHNR and CDR2 FQNEAQ (reference sequence). Between the trimmed V and J ends, which lost 1 base and 5 bases, there was a span of 9 bases. The CDR3 DNA is TGTGCCAGCAGCTTAGGGCAGATCGACGAGCAGTACTTC. Its translation is CASSLGQIDEQYF.

The chain employs TRBV5-1 and TRBJ2-7, with D perhaps TRBD1 (6 bases). Trimming removed 7 bases from V and 4 bases from J, with 18 bases in between. The CDR3 is made up of 14 amino acids. Germline V gene sequence: CDR1 SGHRS, CDR2 YFSETQ. This chain's CDR3 is CASGPGARGYEQYF. CDR3 bases: TGCGCCAGCGGCCCTGGCGCCAGGGGATACGAGCAGTACTTC. The full variable domain, completed using reference TRBV5-1 and TRBJ2-7, is KAGVTQTPRYLIKTRGQQVTLSCSPISGHRSVSWYQQTPGQGLQFLFEYFSETQRNKGNFPGRFSGRQFSNSRSEMNVSTLELGDSALYLCASGPGARGYEQYFGPGTRLTVT.

The rearrangement joins TRBV5-4 to TRBJ1-4; tentative D call: TRBD1 (6 bases). From germline, CDR1 is SGHNT and CDR2 YYREEE (reference sequence). The length of the CDR3 is 15 residues. V gave up 4 bases and J gave up 5 bases, with 15 bases separating them. This CDR3 reads CASSPVGANNEKLFF. The CDR3 bases are TGTGCCAGCAGCCCGGTGGGGGCTAACAATGAAAAACTGTTTTTT.

The rearrangement joins TRBV4-2 to TRBJ1-5; 11 bases line up with TRBD1. V was clipped by 0 bases and J by 5 bases; unmatched bases: 3. This CDR3 is 16 amino acids long. Per the germline V gene, CDR1 is LGHNA and CDR2 is YNFKEQ. As DNA, the CDR3 is TGTGCCAGCAGCCAAGATAGGACAGGGGGCTATCAGCCCCAGCATTTT. It codes for CASSQDRTGGYQPQHF.

The chain joins TRBV4-1 to TRBJ1-3; D unclear. Germline-derived CDR1 and CDR2 are MGHRA and YSYEKL. V lost 4 bases to trimming and J lost 0 bases, with 13 bases between them. CDR3 length: 16 residues. Here the CDR3 reads CASSPRGPISGNTIYF. CDR3 bases: TGCGCCAGCAGCCCTCGTGGGCCCATCTCTGGAAACACCATATATTTT.

This clone occurred a few times. The chain links TRBV7-6 to TRBJ2-5; D perhaps matches TRBD2 (6 bases). The V gene's germline CDR1 is SGHVS and CDR2 FNYEAQ. The CDR3 has 15 amino acids. V dropped 0 bases and J dropped 5 bases, with 13 bases sitting between them. This chain's CDR3 is CASSLASSGGETQYF. The CDR3 nucleotides are TGTGCCAGCAGCTTAGCTAGCTCCGGAGGGGAGACCCAGTACTTC. Full variable domain (missing parts from reference TRBV7-6 and TRBJ2-5): GAGVSQSPRYKVTKRGQDVALRCDPISGHVSLYWYRQALGQGPEFLTYFNYEAQQDKSGLPNDRFSAERPEGSISTLTIQRTEQRDSAMYRCASSLASSGGETQYFGPGTRLLVL.

The gene calls are TRBV5-1 and TRBJ1-1, with 8 bases matching TRBD1. J was trimmed by 5 bases and V by 5 bases; bases with no gene match: 8. The CDR3 has 14 residues. CDR1 is SGHRS, CDR2 YFSETQ, per germline. Here the CDR3 DNA reads TGCGCCAGCAGTAGCGACAGGGGAGGAACTGAAGCTTTCTTT. Its protein is CASSSDRGGTEAFF.

This clone has more than one count but fewer than ten. The chain employs TRBV7-8 and TRBJ2-1; 9 nucleotides align to TRBD2. V dropped 5 bases and J dropped 0; count of bases not matched to a gene: 2. Germline CDR1 is SGHVS and CDR2 is FQNEAQ. CDR3 size: 15 residues. The CDR3 spells CASSPSGISYNEQFF. CDR3 nucleotide sequence: TGTGCCAGCAGCCCTAGCGGGATCTCCTACAATGAGCAGTTCTTC.

This clone was counted a few times. The chain employs TRBV6-1 and TRBJ1-2, with D unclear. V was pared by 0 bases and J by 6 bases, with 5 bases between. The CDR3 has 12 amino acids. Germline-derived CDR1 and CDR2 are MNHNS and SASEGT. CDR3 nucleotides: TGTGCCAGCAGTGAAGCCGGGGATGGCTACACCTTC. It specifies CASSEAGDGYTF.

Written as DNA, the CDR3 is TGTGCCAGTAGTAGGGACTTCATGAACACTGAAGCTTTCTTT. Translated: CASSRDFMNTEAFF. The chain carries TRBV19 and TRBJ1-1; tentative D call: TRBD1 (5 bases). V was shortened by 4 bases and J by 0 bases, with 9 bases between the two germline ends. CDR1 and CDR2 from the germline V gene are LNHDA and SQIVND (reference sequence). There are 14 residues in the CDR3.

J is TRBJ2-3 and V is TRBV7-3; 9 nucleotides line up with TRBD2. CDR1 is SGHTA and CDR2 is FQGTGA in the germline V gene. This CDR3 contains 16 residues. V lost 5 bases to trimming and J lost 1 base; unmatched junction nucleotides: 7. The CDR3 sequence is CASSTQWTSGTDTQYF. The CDR3 nucleotides read TGTGCCAGCAGCACCCAGTGGACTAGCGGCACAGATACGCAGTATTTT. The whole variable domain, filled in from reference TRBV7-3 and TRBJ2-3, reads GAGVSQTPSNKVTEKGKYVELRCDPISGHTALYWYRQSLGQGPEFLIYFQGTGAADDSGLPNDRFFAVRPEGSVSTLKIQRTERGDSAVYLCASSTQWTSGTDTQYFGPGTRLTVL.

This clone occurred a few times. The chain joins TRBV6-6 to TRBJ2-7; 7 bases map to TRBD2. The germline V gene encodes CDR1 MNHNY and CDR2 SVGAGI (reference sequence). J gave up 2 bases and V 5 bases, and 6 bases lay outside the gene matches. CDR3 length: 14 amino acids. CDR3 protein: CASSTPGLTYEQYF. CDR3 DNA: TGTGCCAGCAGTACACCGGGACTAACCTACGAGCAGTACTTC.

This clone came up a few times. The V gene is TRBV7-2, the J gene TRBJ1-3; D is perhaps TRBD1 (5 bases). This CDR3 region has 15 residues. Germline-derived CDR1 and CDR2 are SGHTA and FQGNSA. V lost 5 bases and J 0 bases, leaving 11 bases between the germline ends. The CDR3 is CASSHRQNSGNTIYF. Written as DNA, the CDR3 is TGTGCCAGCAGCCACCGACAGAACTCTGGAAACACCATATATTTT.

The rearrangement uses TRBV30 and TRBJ1-1; a possible D gene is TRBD1 (6 bases). Germline V gene lookup returns CDR1 GTSNPN and CDR2 SVGIG (reference sequence). Trimming stripped 6 bases from V and 1 base from J, with 12 bases between. The CDR3 totals 13 residues. CDR3 nucleotides: TGTGCCTGCAATCAGGGGCCGAACACTGAAGCTTTCTTT. Protein product: CACNQGPNTEAFF.